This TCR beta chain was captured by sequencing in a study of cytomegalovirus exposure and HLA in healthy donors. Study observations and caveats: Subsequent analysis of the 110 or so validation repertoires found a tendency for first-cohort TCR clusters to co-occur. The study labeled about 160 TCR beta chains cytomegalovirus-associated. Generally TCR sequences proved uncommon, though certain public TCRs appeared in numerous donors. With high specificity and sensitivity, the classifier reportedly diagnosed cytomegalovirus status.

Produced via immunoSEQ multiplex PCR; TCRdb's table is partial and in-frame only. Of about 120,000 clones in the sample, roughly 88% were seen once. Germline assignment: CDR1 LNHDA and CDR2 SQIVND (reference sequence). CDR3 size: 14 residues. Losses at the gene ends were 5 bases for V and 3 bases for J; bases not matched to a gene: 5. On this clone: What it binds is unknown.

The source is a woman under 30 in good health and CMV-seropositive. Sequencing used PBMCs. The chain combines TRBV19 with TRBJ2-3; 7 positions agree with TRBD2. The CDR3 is CASSFGGTTDTQYF. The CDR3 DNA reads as TGTGCCAGTAGTTTCGGGGGGACTACAGATACGCAGTATTTT.